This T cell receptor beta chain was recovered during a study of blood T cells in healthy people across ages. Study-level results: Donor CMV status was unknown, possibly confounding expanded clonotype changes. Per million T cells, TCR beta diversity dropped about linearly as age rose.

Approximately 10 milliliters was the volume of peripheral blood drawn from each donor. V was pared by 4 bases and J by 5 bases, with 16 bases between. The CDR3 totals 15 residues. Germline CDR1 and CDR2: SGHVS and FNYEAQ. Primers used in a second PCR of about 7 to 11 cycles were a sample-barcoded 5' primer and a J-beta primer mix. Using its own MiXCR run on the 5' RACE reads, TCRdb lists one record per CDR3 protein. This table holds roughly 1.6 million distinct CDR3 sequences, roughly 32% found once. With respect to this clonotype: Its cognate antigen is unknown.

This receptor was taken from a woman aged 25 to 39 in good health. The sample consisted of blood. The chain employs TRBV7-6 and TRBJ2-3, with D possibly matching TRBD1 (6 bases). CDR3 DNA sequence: TGTGCCAGCAGCTCCTCCACAGGGCGAGGAGATACGCAGTATTTT. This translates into CASSSSTGRGDTQYF.